This TCR beta chain is drawn from a study of graft-versus-host responses after intestinal transplantation (dated by TCRdb to the early 2020s). Looking at the study overall: The transplants that recipients received were multivisceral, liver-intestinal, or isolated intestinal. Every recipient was given anti-thymocyte globulin induction, followed by roughly 3 years of maintenance tacrolimus and steroids. After intestinal transplantation, graft-versus-host and host-versus-graft alloreactive T cell clones were followed in the graft, circulation and bone marrow using bulk TCR-beta CDR3 sequencing. To identify alloreactive clones, pre-transplant mixed lymphocyte reaction products were sequenced and compared with unstimulated pre-transplant donor and recipient T cells. The cohort enrolled about two dozen intestinal transplant recipients, one of whom was a retransplant, and a few patients without pretransplant specimens were excluded. Donor T cell macrochimerism was defined as a peak of at least 4% donor T cells among recipient peripheral blood mononuclear cells. Samples from a few later patients were sequenced in-house on an Illumina MiSeq with MiXCR processing rather than by the commercial service.

Libraries were made using the immunoSEQ multiplex PCR assay. For most patients, genomic DNA was subjected to high-throughput TCR-beta CDR3 sequencing by Adaptive Biotechnologies. Per the source publication's procedure: TCR sequencing data were retrieved from Adaptive's ImmunoSEQ software for 15 to 20 patients, whereas a few other patients were processed with MiXCR and VDJtools. Because the origin of CDR3 nucleotide sequences shared between donor and recipient could not be assigned, those sequences were removed. At least 2-fold expansion over unstimulated cells and a minimum CFSE-low frequency of 0.002% (template counts) or 0.001% (read counts) were required for clones to be classified as alloreactive. Clones were considered mappable if detected in sequenced pre-transplant spleen, lymph node, or MLR CFSE-low populations of the donor or recipient. The cumulative frequency of alloreactive clones was calculated as a percentage of all sequences, weighted by copy number. TCRdb retrieved this table from immuneACCESS and kept in-frame rearrangements only. Not all clones are present; in checked studies, unresolved V genes account for under half, and no reason is known for the remainder. That table gives V, J and clone size, and the DNA gave D and trimming. Recorded for this sample are over 15,000 clones; approximately 89% of them occurred a single time. Around 5.8% of the sample belongs to the ten largest clones.

In the first month after transplant, blood samples were collected up to 4 times, and after that at least monthly when available. The germline V gene encodes CDR1 SGHRS and CDR2 YFSETQ. Cut back by 4 bases and 1 base, the V and J ends lie 7 bases apart. There are 13 amino acids in the CDR3, from cysteine to phenylalanine inclusive. Of all the DNA, just the CDR3 is kept, 39 bases in frame from base 1. General conclusions and limits of the study: In patients with donor T cell macrochimerism, the allografts had high GvH to HvG T cell clonal ratios. Early after transplant, peak levels of circulating GvH clones were associated with declines in HvG clones. GvH clones were detected in recipient bone marrow, and some of these GvH clones were observed earlier in ileal mucosa or blood, consistent with an intestinal mucosal origin. Conclusions were limited by the relatively low number and heterogeneity of intestinal transplant patients.

With respect to this clone: The clone's antigen remains unknown. Base qualities are not at hand, and no much larger clone is one base apart.

In this chain, TRBV5-1 is recombined with TRBJ2-3, with the D segment identity uncertain. This TCR derives from a human patient who received an intestinal transplant, so some T cells may come from the graft donor. This sample comprised PBMCs, obtained approximately 16 weeks after intestinal transplant. In nucleotides, the sequence is TGCGCCAGCAGCCTGACCCGCACAGATACGCAGTATTTT. It specifies CASSLTRTDTQYF.